Below are 24 T cell receptor beta chains sequenced from a single sample in a study of T cells in Graves' hyperthyroidism and ophthalmopathy. TCR beta CDR3 region amplification was performed from RNA transcripts. HTBI primers were employed in a first-round RT-PCR of the TCR CDR3. TCRdb passed the multiplex PCR reads through MiXCR, listing each CDR3 protein once. Of around 600,000 distinct CDR3 sequences detected, 13% to 15% appear once; the ten largest clones hold around 13%. The sequenced material came from blood. Receptors originate from a woman between 50 and 59 years old with Graves' ophthalmopathy.

V is TRBV19 and J is TRBJ2-2; D is perhaps TRBD2 (5 bases). The CDR3 sequence is 15 residues long. The germline V gene encodes CDR1 LNHDA and CDR2 SQIVND (reference sequence). V shed 0 bases and J shed 4 bases, with 9 bases lying between them. The CDR3: CASSIDPTSTGELFF. Here the CDR3 DNA reads TGTGCCAGTAGTATAGATCCCACTAGCACCGGGGAGCTGTTTTTT.

V usage is TRBV2 and J usage is TRBJ1-5; a weak D match, TRBD1 (6 bases). Trimming took off 0 bases at V and 6 bases at J, with 9 bases between the two ends. The CDR3 extends over 14 amino acids. Germline V gives CDR1 SNHLY, CDR2 FYNNEI. The CDR3 DNA follows: TGTGCCAGCAGTGAAGCAACAGGGCGTCAGCCCCAGCATTTT. Translated: CASSEATGRQPQHF.

This clonotype was seen at least ten times. In DNA form, the CDR3 reads TGTGCCAGCAGGGAAAGGACTAGCGGTTACTACGAGCAGTACTTC. Amino acids: CASRERTSGYYEQYF. J is TRBJ2-7 and V is TRBV28, with 10 bases that match TRBD2. Germline CDR1 MDHEN, CDR2 SYDVKM. The CDR3 spans 15 residues. The ends lost 6 bases at V and 3 bases at J; junction bases unmatched: 8.

This clonotype was seen ten or more times. This chain joins TRBV5-1 and TRBJ1-2; no firm D call. The CDR3 extends over 15 amino acids. The V and J ends lost 0 bases and 0 bases respectively, with 9 bases between them. Germline values: CDR1 SGHRS, CDR2 YFSETQ. The CDR3 loop reads CASSLATDSNYGYTF. CDR3 nucleotides: TGCGCCAGCAGCTTGGCTACGGACTCTAACTATGGCTACACCTTC. The full variable domain, in which reference TRBV5-1 and TRBJ1-2 provide the parts outside the CDR3, is KAGVTQTPRYLIKTRGQQVTLSCSPISGHRSVSWYQQTPGQGLQFLFEYFSETQRNKGNFPGRFSGRQFSNSRSEMNVSTLELGDSALYLCASSLATDSNYGYTFGSGTRLTVV.

Many counts were recorded for this clonotype. The CDR3 DNA reads TGTGCCAGCAGTTACTCGGGGTGGCAGGGAGGAGATCAGCCCCAGCATTTT. Translated: CASSYSGWQGGDQPQHF. V and J are TRBV6-5 and TRBJ1-5, with D perhaps TRBD1 (5 bases). Trimming pared 0 bases from V and 5 bases from J, leaving 17 bases between. This CDR3 comprises 17 residues. Germline values: CDR1 MNHEY, CDR2 SVGAGI.

There are many counts of this clonotype. V usage is TRBV4-2 and J usage is TRBJ2-3; 9 bases agree with TRBD2. The CDR3 totals 18 residues. V dropped 0 bases and J dropped 2; count of bases not matched to a gene: 9. Germline loops: CDR1 LGHNA, CDR2 YNFKEQ. The CDR3, as DNA: TGTGCCAGCAGCCAAGATCTGAATAGCGGGGGCTACACAGATACGCAGTATTTT. Protein product: CASSQDLNSGGYTDTQYF.

This clonotype was seen only a few times. The rearrangement links TRBV2 to TRBJ1-4, with a tentative D call TRBD1 (6 bases). Germline V gene lookup returns CDR1 SNHLY and CDR2 FYNNEI. V gave up 8 bases and J gave up 6 bases, with 13 bases separating them. CDR3 size: 13 residues. DNA for the CDR3: TGTGCCAGCTCCCCTTCAGGGGATGAAAAACTGTTTTTT. This encodes CASSPSGDEKLFF.

This chain uses TRBV19 with TRBJ2-1, with TRBD2 matching 14 bases. The germline gives CDR1 LNHDA, CDR2 SQIVND (reference sequence). The CDR3 runs to 17 residues. The V and J ends lost 7 bases and 8 bases, in that order; junction bases with no gene match: 13. The CDR3 coding sequence is TGTGCCAGTATTGGTACGGGACTAGCGGGAGTGCGGTATGAGCAGTTCTTC. Translating it yields CASIGTGLAGVRYEQFF.

In its sample, this clonotype was seen once. This sequence may be a read error, since a much larger clone differs from it by one base. The J gene is TRBJ2-5, the V gene TRBV20-1; D not resolved. The V end was cut by 1 base, the J end by 0 bases, with 12 bases between. The CDR3 has 15 amino acids. Germline assignment: CDR1 DFQATT and CDR2 SNEGSKA (reference sequence). As DNA, the CDR3 is TGCAGTGCTAGAGTTAGGTCGCCAGACCAAGAGACCCAGTACTTC. The encoded protein is CSARVRSPDQETQYF.

This clonotype showed up just a few times. The chain carries TRBV12-5 and TRBJ2-2; the D is unclear. V was pared by 7 bases and J by 6 bases, with 9 bases between. Germline CDR1 reads LGHNT; CDR2 reads FRNRAP. The CDR3 loop spans 12 amino acids. The CDR3 DNA follows: TGTGCTAGTGACGTGTGGTCCGGGGAGCTGTTTTTT. Protein: CASDVWSGELFF.

The table lists this clonotype with many counts. This rearrangement joins TRBV7-2 to TRBJ2-5; possible D gene TRBD1, 8 bases. Germline V CDR1 and CDR2: SGHTA, FQGNSA. Trimming shortened V by 1 base and J by 7 bases, and 16 bases separated the two germline ends. This CDR3 is 15 amino acids long. The CDR3 loop reads CASSLGTGGVGTQYF. As DNA, the CDR3 is TGTGCCAGCAGCTTAGGAACAGGGGGGGTCGGGACCCAGTACTTC.

CDR3 in DNA: TGTGCCACCAGTGCCCTAGTTTCTGAGACCCAGTACTTC. This codes for CATSALVSETQYF. This chain joins TRBV24-1 and TRBJ2-5, with no clear D. The CDR3 spans 13 residues. Trimming took off 5 bases at V and 5 bases at J, with 11 bases between the two ends. In germline, CDR1 is KGHDR, CDR2 SFDVKD.

This clonotype was counted between two and nine times. The chain combines TRBV14 with TRBJ2-2, with D tentatively TRBD2 (5 bases). This CDR3 region has 15 residues. Trimming left V 0 bases short and J 5 bases short, with 10 bases between. The germline CDR1 and CDR2 sequences are SGHDN and FVKESK. The CDR3 bases are TGTGCCAGCAGCCAAGACCTTCGGGGAACCGGGGAGCTGTTTTTT. Protein product: CASSQDLRGTGELFF.

V usage is TRBV19 and J usage is TRBJ2-1, with 9 bases aligning to TRBD1. The CDR3 loop spans 15 amino acids. Germline values: CDR1 LNHDA, CDR2 SQIVND (reference sequence). Trimming took 7 bases from V and 2 from J; bases not matched to a gene: 6. DNA of the CDR3: TGTGCCAGTACCACAACAGGGGGCGCCTACAATGAGCAGTTCTTC. Protein sequence: CASTTTGGAYNEQFF.

The rearrangement uses TRBV5-1 and TRBJ1-1; no clear D. Between the trimmed V and J ends, which lost 0 bases and 4 bases, there was a span of 10 bases. This CDR3 has 14 residues. Germline CDR1 SGHRS, CDR2 YFSETQ. CDR3 nucleotides: TGCGCCAGCAGCTTGGGGGAAGGCGGCACTGAAGCTTTCTTT. Translating gives CASSLGEGGTEAFF.

Many counts were recorded for this clonotype. V is TRBV7-2 and J is TRBJ2-7, with 8 bases aligning to TRBD1. Germline CDR1 SGHTA, CDR2 FQGNSA. The CDR3 contains 15 residues. With 2 bases clipped from V and 7 bases from J, the junction kept 10 bases outside the gene matches. The CDR3 spells CASSLLRTGTGEQYF. The CDR3 bases are TGTGCCAGCAGCTTACTTAGGACAGGGACGGGTGAGCAGTACTTC.

This clonotype was recorded many times. This chain joins TRBV6-1 and TRBJ2-7; 11 nucleotides match TRBD2. From germline, CDR1 is MNHNS and CDR2 SASEGT. The CDR3 consists of 15 residues. Trimming at V came to 5 bases and at J to 0 bases, leaving 3 bases not matched to a gene. DNA for the CDR3: TGTGCCAGCAGTTCGGGACTAGCGGACTCCTACGAGCAGTACTTC. Translation: CASSSGLADSYEQYF.

The chain uses TRBV7-3 and TRBJ2-5, with TRBD2 as a possible D gene (6 bases). V lost 2 bases to trimming and J lost 2 bases, with 12 bases between them. CDR3 length: 15 amino acids. Looked up from germline, CDR1 is SGHTA and CDR2 is FQGTGA. CDR3 sequence reads: CASSLAASDQETQYF. CDR3 DNA: TGTGCCAGCAGCTTAGCGGCTAGCGATCAAGAGACCCAGTACTTC.

This clonotype was counted many times. This CDR3 is CASSPTGPTRSGNTIYF. The CDR3 DNA reads as TGTGCCAGCTCACCTACGGGTCCCACGAGGTCTGGAAACACCATATATTTT. The rearrangement uses TRBV18 and TRBJ1-3, with D hard to call. CDR1 KGHSH and CDR2 LQKENI come from the germline V gene. The CDR3 runs to 17 residues. V was trimmed by 3 bases and J by 1 base, leaving 16 bases between them.

This clonotype was seen many times. The chain recombines TRBV2 with TRBJ2-7; TRBD2 matches at 11 bases. Germline V lookup: CDR1 SNHLY, CDR2 FYNNEI. This CDR3 region has 17 residues. Losses at the gene ends were 2 bases for V and 4 bases for J; bases not matched to a gene: 10. The CDR3 DNA follows: TGTGCCAGCAGTGAACTCAGGTTAGCGGGAGGGCCGTACGAGCAGTACTTC. It encodes CASSELRLAGGPYEQYF.

With respect to this clonotype: A junction boundary mismatches the germline segment, possibly from a read error. This rearrangement joins TRBV7-3 to TRBJ2-3; 13 bases fit TRBD2. Germline V gives CDR1 SGHTA, CDR2 FQGTGA. The CDR3 is 17 residues long. In DNA, the CDR3 is TGTGCCAGCAGCCTAACTAGCGGGAGGGCCGGTAAAGATACGCAGTATTTT. Encoded protein: CASSLTSGRAGKDTQYF.

This clonotype was seen a few times. The chain joins TRBV12-3 or TRBV12-4 to TRBJ2-5, with D maybe TRBD1 (6 bases). CDR3 size: 14 residues. V dropped 4 bases and J dropped 3 bases, with 12 bases sitting between them. The CDR3, as DNA: TGTGCCAGCAGTTACAGGGTTGTTAAAGAGACCCAGTACTTC. Translated, it gives CASSYRVVKETQYF.

The sample holds a few counts of this clonotype. This clone may be a read error of a much larger clone one base away. J is TRBJ1-1 and V is TRBV29-1; 10 positions agree with TRBD1. CDR1 is SQVTM, CDR2 ANQGSEA, per germline. The CDR3 has 17 amino acids. CDR3 loop: CSVGLRGQGPVNTGAFF. CDR3 nucleotides: TGCAGCGTGGGTCTTCGGGGACAGGGGCCGGTGAACACTGGAGCTTTCTTT.

This clonotype has a handful of counts. The chain combines TRBV6-5 with TRBJ2-1; 13 bases agree with TRBD2. Unmatched junction bases numbered 4, after V lost 0 bases and J lost 11 bases. Germline loops: CDR1 MNHEY, CDR2 SVGAGI. The CDR3 has 15 residues. The CDR3 is CASSYSGLAGYKQFF. The CDR3, as DNA: TGTGCCAGCAGTTACTCGGGACTAGCGGGATATAAGCAGTTCTTC.